This T cell receptor beta chain came from a study of regulatory T cells in long-lasting Graves disease. The CDR3 is made up of 15 amino acids. Germline V gene data show CDR1 as LNHDA and CDR2 as SQIVND (reference sequence). Described time point: newly diagnosed GD, antithyroid drugs for less than 3 months. Preparation of the TCR library used RNA extracted from PBMCs. TCR beta libraries were built with iRepertoire HTBI primers and Arm-PCR of CDR3 regions. TCRdb analysed the multiplex PCR reads with MiXCR anew, one entry per CDR3 protein. The sample contains 500,000 to 700,000 distinct CDR3 sequences, roughly 15% of which appear only once. The same data also went into a second study, on T cells in Graves' hyperthyroidism and ophthalmopathy.

The TCR originated in a woman aged 25 to 45 with Graves disease. This material consisted of peripheral blood mononuclear cells (PBMCs), taken at new diagnosis, from a patient treated with antithyroid drugs. The chain couples TRBV19 to TRBJ2-4, with D possibly being TRBD1 (5 bases). The J call is uncertain, as TRBJ2-5 better fits the DNA end. In nucleotides, the CDR3 is TGTGCCAGTAAGGCCGGAACAGGACGCAAAGAGACCCAGTACTTC. Its protein product is CASKAGTGRKETQYF.